There are a few counts of the clone carrying this TCR beta chain. The source of the sample is a study of T-cell reconstitution after alpha-beta-depleted transplantation in children. Using unique molecular identifiers, the investigators prepared the TCRbeta library. Via MiXCR, TCRdb re-called the PCR reads, giving one row per CDR3 protein. The table has 350,000 to 450,000 distinct CDR3 sequences, roughly 22% seen once; the top ten hold around 4%. The CDR3 consists of 16 residues. Trimming took off 8 bases at V and 0 bases at J, with 17 bases between the two ends. The V call is TRBV12-3 or TRBV12-4, the J call TRBJ2-1; D call uncertain. Sequences were derived from PBMCs from the stem cell graft donor, sampled from the stem cell graft. This sequence was found in a human donor who donated a stem cell graft to a child with acute myeloid leukemia. The CDR3 DNA sequence: TGTGCCAGCTTTAGCTTCCACTCGACCTCCTACAATGAGCAGTTCTTC. Translation gives CASFSFHSTSYNEQFF.